This TCR beta chain came from a study of T cell repertoires in cytomegalovirus infection. V lost 0 bases to trimming and J lost 6 bases, with 11 bases between them. The CDR3 spans 14 residues. Germline V gene lookup returns CDR1 SGHTA and CDR2 FQGNSA. TCRdb itself ran the reads through MiXCR, one entry per CDR3 protein. The sample consists of about 310,000 distinct CDR3 sequences, around a quarter of them appearing once. This clonotype was observed many times. What it binds is unknown. The chain recombines TRBV7-2 with TRBJ2-5; D uncertain. The sequence was obtained from a human donor in good health (CMV status not recorded). Some clones in this sample may be carry-over from other donors' samples. This material consisted of cultured PBMCs, taken from culture after CMV antigen stimulation. This CDR3 is CASSLAASSKTQYF. The CDR3 DNA sequence: TGTGCCAGCAGCTTAGCGGCTAGTTCCAAGACCCAGTACTTC. The whole variable domain, remainder taken from reference TRBV7-2 and TRBJ2-5, is GAGVSQSPSNKVTEKGKDVELRCDPISGHTALYWYRQSLGQGLEFLIYFQGNSAPDKSGLPSDRFSAERTGGSVSTLTIQRTQQEDSAVYLCASSLAASSKTQYFGPGTRLLVL.